This T cell receptor (beta chain) emerged from a study of shared clonotypes between healthy human individuals. Overall study: A couple of women and a few men aged 18 to 49 made up the donors. Regarding the study as a whole: Sharing across four donors was highest in naive CD4 (approximately 5%) and lowest in memory CD8 (roughly 0.4%).

This clone has a single count. Its antigen remains unidentified. Other DNA sequences in the sample encode the same CDR3. This CDR3 spans 13 amino acids. Germline CDR1 MDHEN, CDR2 SYDVKM. V lost 3 bases and J lost 3, with 9 bases in between. TCRdb keeps only in-frame clones here, not all; method: immunoSEQ multiplex PCR. In the table there are 230,000 or so clones, 60% to 80% of which are singletons. The V gene is TRBV28, the J gene TRBJ2-7; D remains ambiguous. The receptor was isolated from a man aged 30 to 39 in good health. The material sequenced was memory CD4+ T cells sorted from blood. Subset specified: CD45RA-negative fraction. The CDR3 loop reads CASSLVQSYEQYF. CDR3 DNA sequence: TGTGCCAGCAGTTTGGTACAGAGCTACGAGCAGTACTTC.